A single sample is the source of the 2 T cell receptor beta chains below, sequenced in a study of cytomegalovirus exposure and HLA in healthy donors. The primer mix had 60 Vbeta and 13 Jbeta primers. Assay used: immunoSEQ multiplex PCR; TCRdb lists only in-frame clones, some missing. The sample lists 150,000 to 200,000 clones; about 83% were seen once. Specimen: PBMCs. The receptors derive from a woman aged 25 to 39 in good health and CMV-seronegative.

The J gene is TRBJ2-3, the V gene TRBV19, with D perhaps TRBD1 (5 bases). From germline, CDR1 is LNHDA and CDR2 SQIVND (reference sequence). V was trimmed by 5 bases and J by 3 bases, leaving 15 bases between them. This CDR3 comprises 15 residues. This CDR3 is CASSPPGPRTDTQYF. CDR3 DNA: TGTGCCAGTAGTCCCCCAGGGCCACGTACAGATACGCAGTATTTT.

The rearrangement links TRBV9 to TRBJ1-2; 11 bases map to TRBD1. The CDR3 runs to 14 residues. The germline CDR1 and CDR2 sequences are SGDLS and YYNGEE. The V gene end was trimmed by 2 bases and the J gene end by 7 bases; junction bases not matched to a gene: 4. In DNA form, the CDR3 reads TGTGCCAGCAGCGTCGGACAGGGGGCTGGTGGCTACACCTTC. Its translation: CASSVGQGAGGYTF.